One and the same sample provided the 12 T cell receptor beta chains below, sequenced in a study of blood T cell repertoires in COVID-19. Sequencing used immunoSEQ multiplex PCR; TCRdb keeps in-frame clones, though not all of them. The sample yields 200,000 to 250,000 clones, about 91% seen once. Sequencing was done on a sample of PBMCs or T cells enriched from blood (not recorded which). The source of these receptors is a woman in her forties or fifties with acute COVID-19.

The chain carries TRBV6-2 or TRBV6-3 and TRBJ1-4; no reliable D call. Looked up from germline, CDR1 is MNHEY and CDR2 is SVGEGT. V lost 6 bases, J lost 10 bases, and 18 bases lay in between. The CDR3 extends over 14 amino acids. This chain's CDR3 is CASSGTANLGKLFF. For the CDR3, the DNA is TGTGCCAGCAGCGGCACGGCGAACCTAGGAAAACTGTTTTTT.

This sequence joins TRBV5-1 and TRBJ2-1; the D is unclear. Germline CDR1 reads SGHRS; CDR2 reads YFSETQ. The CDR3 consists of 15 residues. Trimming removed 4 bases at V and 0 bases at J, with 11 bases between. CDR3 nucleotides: TGCGCCAGCAGCGCTTCTAGGAGCTCCTACAATGAGCAGTTCTTC. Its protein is CASSASRSSYNEQFF.

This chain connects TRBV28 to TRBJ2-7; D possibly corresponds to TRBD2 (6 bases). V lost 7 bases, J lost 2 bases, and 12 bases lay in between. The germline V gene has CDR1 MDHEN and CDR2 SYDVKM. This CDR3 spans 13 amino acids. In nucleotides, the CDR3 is TGTGCCAGCATGACTAGTCCCACCTACGAGCAGTACTTC. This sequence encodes CASMTSPTYEQYF.

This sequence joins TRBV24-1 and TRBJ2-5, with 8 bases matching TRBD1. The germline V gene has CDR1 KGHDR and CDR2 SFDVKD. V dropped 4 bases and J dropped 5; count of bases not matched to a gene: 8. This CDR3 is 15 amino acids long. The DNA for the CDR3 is TGTGCCACCAGTGACTATAGGGACAGGTACGAGACCCAGTACTTC. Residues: CATSDYRDRYETQYF.

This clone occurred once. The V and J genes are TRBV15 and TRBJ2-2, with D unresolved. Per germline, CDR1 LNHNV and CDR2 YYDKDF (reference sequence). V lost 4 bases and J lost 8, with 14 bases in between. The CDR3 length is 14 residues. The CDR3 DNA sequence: TGTGCCACCAGCATGAGAACCTCCACGGGGGAGCTGTTTTTT. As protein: CATSMRTSTGELFF.

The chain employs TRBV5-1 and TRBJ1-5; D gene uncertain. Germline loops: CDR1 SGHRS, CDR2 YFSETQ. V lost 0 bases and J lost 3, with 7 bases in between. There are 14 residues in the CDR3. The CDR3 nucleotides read TGCGCCAGCAGCTTGGGGAGGCCCAATCAGCCCCAGCATTTT. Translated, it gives CASSLGRPNQPQHF. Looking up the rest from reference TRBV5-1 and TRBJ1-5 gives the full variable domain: KAGVTQTPRYLIKTRGQQVTLSCSPISGHRSVSWYQQTPGQGLQFLFEYFSETQRNKGNFPGRFSGRQFSNSRSEMNVSTLELGDSALYLCASSLGRPNQPQHFGDGTRLSIL.

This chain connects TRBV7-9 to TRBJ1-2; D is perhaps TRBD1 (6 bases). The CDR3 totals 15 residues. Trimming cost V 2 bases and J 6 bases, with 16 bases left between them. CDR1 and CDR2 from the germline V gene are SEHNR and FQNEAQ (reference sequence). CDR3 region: CASSLRTTGRDGYTF. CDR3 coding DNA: TGTGCCAGCAGCTTAAGGACGACAGGTCGGGATGGCTACACCTTC. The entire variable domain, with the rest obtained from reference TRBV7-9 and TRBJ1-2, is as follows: DTGVSQNPRHKITKRGQNVTFRCDPISEHNRLYWYRQTLGQGPEFLTYFQNEAQLEKSRLLSDRFSAERPKGSFSTLEIQRTEQGDSAMYLCASSLRTTGRDGYTFGSGTRLTVV.

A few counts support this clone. CDR3 nucleotide sequence: TGTGCCAGCAGTTTTAGTTTAATGGGGGGGTTTCGCTTTGACGAGCAGTACTTC. It encodes CASSFSLMGGFRFDEQYF. The chain carries TRBV28 and TRBJ2-7; 7 positions match TRBD2. Germline V gene data show CDR1 as MDHEN and CDR2 as SYDVKM. The CDR3 totals 18 residues. With V trimmed by 3 bases and J by 5 bases, 19 bases remained unmatched.

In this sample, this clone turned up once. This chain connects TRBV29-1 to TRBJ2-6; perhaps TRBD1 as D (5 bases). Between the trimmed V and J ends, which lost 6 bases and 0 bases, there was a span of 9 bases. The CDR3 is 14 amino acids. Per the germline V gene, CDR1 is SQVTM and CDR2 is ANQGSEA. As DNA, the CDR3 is TGCAGCGTGACAGAATCCTCTGGGGCCAACGTCCTGACTTTC. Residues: CSVTESSGANVLTF.

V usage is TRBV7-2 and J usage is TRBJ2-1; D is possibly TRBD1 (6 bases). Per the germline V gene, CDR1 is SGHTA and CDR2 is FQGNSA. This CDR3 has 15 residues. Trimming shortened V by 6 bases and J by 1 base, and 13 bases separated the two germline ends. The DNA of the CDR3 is TGTGCCAGCAGTTTCACAGGGAATTCCTACAATGAGCAGTTCTTC. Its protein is CASSFTGNSYNEQFF.

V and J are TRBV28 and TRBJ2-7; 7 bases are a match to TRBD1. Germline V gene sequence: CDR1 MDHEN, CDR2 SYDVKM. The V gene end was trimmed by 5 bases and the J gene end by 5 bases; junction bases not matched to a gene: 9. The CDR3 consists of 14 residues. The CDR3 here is CASSPLYRGHEQYF. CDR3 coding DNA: TGTGCCAGCAGTCCTCTATACAGGGGCCACGAGCAGTACTTC.

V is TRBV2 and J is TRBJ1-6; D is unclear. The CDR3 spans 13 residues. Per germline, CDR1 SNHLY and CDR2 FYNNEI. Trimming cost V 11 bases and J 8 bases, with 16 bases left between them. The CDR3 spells CADRLEPDSPLHF. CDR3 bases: TGTGCCGATCGACTGGAGCCAGATTCACCCCTCCACTTT.